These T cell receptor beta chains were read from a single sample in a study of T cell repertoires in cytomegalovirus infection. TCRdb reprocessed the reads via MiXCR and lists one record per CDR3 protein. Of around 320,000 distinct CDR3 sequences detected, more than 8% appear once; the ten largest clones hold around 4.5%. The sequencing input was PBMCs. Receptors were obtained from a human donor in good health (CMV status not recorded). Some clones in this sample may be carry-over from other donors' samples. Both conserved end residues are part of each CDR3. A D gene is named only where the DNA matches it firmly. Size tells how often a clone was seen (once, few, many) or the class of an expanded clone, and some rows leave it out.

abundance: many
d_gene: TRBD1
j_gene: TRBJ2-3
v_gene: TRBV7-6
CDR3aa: CASSLAGGPTDTQYF
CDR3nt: TGTGCCAGCAGCTTGGCAGGGGGACCCACAGATACGCAGTATTTT

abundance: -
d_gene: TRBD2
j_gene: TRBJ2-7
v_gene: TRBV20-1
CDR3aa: CSASSGRPYEQYF
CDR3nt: TGCAGTGCCAGTAGCGGGAGGCCCTACGAGCAGTACTTC

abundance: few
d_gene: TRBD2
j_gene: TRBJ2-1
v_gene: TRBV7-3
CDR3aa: CASSPIGSGGFYNEQFF
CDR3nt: TGTGCCAGCAGCCCGATCGGTAGCGGGGGTTTCTACAATGAGCAGTTCTTC

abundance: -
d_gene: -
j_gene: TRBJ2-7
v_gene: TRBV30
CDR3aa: CAWSVLLHEQYF
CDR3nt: TGTGCCTGGAGTGTACTACTTCACGAGCAGTACTTC

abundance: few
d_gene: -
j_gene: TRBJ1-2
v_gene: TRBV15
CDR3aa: CATSRDWTDYGYTF
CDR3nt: TGTGCCACCAGCAGAGATTGGACTGATTATGGCTACACCTTC

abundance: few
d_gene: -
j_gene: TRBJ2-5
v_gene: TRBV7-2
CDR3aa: CASSLAVTQYF
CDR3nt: TGTGCCAGCAGCTTAGCGGTCACCCAGTACTTC

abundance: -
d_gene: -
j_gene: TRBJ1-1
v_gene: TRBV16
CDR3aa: CASSQIVPPEAFF
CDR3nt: TGTGCCAGCAGCCAAATAGTACCCCCTGAAGCTTTCTTT

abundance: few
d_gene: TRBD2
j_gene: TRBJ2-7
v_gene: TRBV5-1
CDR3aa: CASSFSSSSSGPIYEQYF
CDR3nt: TGCGCCAGCAGCTTTTCTTCCAGTTCTAGCGGACCGATCTACGAGCAGTACTTC

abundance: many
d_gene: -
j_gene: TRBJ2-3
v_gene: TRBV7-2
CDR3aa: CASSLGERPSSDTQYF
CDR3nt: TGTGCCAGCAGCTTAGGGGAGAGACCCTCCTCAGATACGCAGTATTTT

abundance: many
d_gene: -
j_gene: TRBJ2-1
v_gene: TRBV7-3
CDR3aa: CASSSLRLSSYNEQFF
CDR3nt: TGTGCCAGCAGCTCCCTAAGGCTCAGCTCCTACAATGAGCAGTTCTTC

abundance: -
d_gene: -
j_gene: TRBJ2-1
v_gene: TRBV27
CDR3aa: CASSLRGSSVGSEQFF
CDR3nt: TGTGCCAGCAGTTTAAGGGGCTCTAGCGTGGGAAGTGAGCAGTTCTTC

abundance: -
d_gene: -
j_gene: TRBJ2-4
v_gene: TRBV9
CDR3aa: CASSVEGVGDIQYF
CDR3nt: TGTGCCAGCAGCGTAGAAGGGGTTGGTGACATTCAGTACTTC

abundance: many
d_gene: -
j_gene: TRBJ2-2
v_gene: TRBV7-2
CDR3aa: CASSTRLGTGELFF
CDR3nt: TGTGCCAGCAGCACAAGACTGGGGACCGGGGAGCTGTTTTTT

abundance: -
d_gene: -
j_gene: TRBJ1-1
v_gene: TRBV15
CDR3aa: CATTKEHRRTEAFF
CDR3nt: TGTGCCACCACCAAAGAGCATAGGAGGACTGAAGCTTTCTTT

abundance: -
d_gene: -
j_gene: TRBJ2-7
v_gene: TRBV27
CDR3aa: CASRGESSYEQYF
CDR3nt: TGTGCCAGCAGAGGCGAAAGCTCCTACGAGCAGTACTTC